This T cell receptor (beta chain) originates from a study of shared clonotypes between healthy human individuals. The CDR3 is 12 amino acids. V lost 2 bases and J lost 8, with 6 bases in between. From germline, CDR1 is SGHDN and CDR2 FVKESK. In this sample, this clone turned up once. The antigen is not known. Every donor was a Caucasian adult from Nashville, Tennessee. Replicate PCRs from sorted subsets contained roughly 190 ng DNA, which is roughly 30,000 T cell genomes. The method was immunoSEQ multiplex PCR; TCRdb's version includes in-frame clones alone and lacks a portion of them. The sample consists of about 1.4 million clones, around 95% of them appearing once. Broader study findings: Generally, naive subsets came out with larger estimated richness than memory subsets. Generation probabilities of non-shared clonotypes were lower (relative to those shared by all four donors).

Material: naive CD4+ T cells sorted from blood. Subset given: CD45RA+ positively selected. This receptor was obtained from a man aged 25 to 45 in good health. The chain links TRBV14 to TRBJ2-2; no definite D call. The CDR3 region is CASSQSRGELFF. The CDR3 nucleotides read TGTGCCAGCAGCCAATCCAGGGGGGAGCTGTTTTTT.